This TCR beta chain was recovered during a study of regulatory T cells in long-lasting Graves disease. This clonotype was observed many times. Indicated time point: newly diagnosed GD, antithyroid drugs for less than 3 months. PBMC-derived RNA was used for the TCR library. Construction of the TCR beta libraries employed iRepertoire HTBI primers in conjunction with Arm-PCR of CDR3 regions. MiXCR, applied by TCRdb to the multiplex PCR reads, yields one record per CDR3 protein. The sample holds roughly 350,000 distinct CDR3 sequences; approximately 15% are singletons and the top ten take 25% to 30%. CDR3 length: 15 residues. V lost 5 bases, J lost 3 bases, and 17 bases lay in between. Germline CDR1 MNHEY, CDR2 SVGEGT. The same sample was also studied in work on T cells in Graves' hyperthyroidism and ophthalmopathy.

The specimen comprised peripheral blood mononuclear cells (PBMCs), sampled at new diagnosis, from a patient treated with antithyroid drugs. This chain links TRBV6-2 or TRBV6-3 with TRBJ2-7, with a weak D call TRBD2 (7 bases). The clonotype originates from a man in his forties or fifties with Graves disease. The CDR3 DNA follows: TGTGCCAGCAGTGAACACGGGGGGCGCATCTACGAGCAGTACTTC. Translation gives CASSEHGGRIYEQYF.